This TCR beta chain was retrieved from a study of beta chain features in type 1 diabetes. V dropped 1 base and J dropped 0 bases, with 12 bases sitting between them. CDR3 length equals 16 residues. The germline V gene encodes CDR1 LGHNA and CDR2 YNFKEQ. As to this clone: Its matching antigen is unknown.

The investigators reverse transcribed all of the isolated RNA, so they sequenced expressed TCRB transcripts. Generated by immunoSEQ multiplex PCR, the TCRdb table keeps only in-frame clones and is missing some. The table lists around 180,000 clones, about 13% of them singletons, with 0.6% to 0.8% in the top ten. Whole-study findings and limits: TCRB CDR3 length was moderately but significantly reduced in all four CD4+ subsets of Type 1 diabetes patients.

Over 95% purity was reached by all sorted populations. Sequencing was done on a sample of central memory CD4+ T cells from blood. This clonotype originated in a woman between 18 and 29 years old in good health. This rearrangement joins TRBV4-2 to TRBJ1-2; D not resolved. The DNA of the CDR3 is TGTGCCAGCAGCCAAGTAGCGGAGAGATCTAACTATGGCTACACCTTC. This sequence encodes CASSQVAERSNYGYTF.